The 14 T cell receptor beta chains reported below all come from one sample, sequenced in a study of early T cells in non-severe SARS-CoV-2 infection. Each CDR3 protein gets one entry after TCRdb re-called the 5' RACE reads with MiXCR. The sample has approximately 71,000 distinct CDR3 sequences; more than 9% are singletons. Sequenced material: whole blood. The receptors were sampled from an adult who was a healthcare worker with PCR-confirmed SARS-CoV-2 infection or an uninfected control (not recorded which).

This clonotype was recorded a few times. The chain uses TRBV5-1 and TRBJ2-1, with 12 nucleotides matching TRBD2. CDR1 is SGHRS, CDR2 YFSETQ, per germline. This CDR3 is built from 15 residues. The ends lost 4 bases at V and 5 bases at J; junction bases unmatched: 4. Here the CDR3 reads CASSQTSGGHNEQFF. The CDR3 region has the DNA TGCGCCAGCAGCCAAACTAGCGGGGGGCACAATGAGCAGTTCTTC. The full variable domain, rest sourced from reference TRBV5-1 and TRBJ2-1, is KAGVTQTPRYLIKTRGQQVTLSCSPISGHRSVSWYQQTPGQGLQFLFEYFSETQRNKGNFPGRFSGRQFSNSRSEMNVSTLELGDSALYLCASSQTSGGHNEQFFGPGTRLTVL.

V usage is TRBV7-9 and J usage is TRBJ1-5; D gene unclear. Deletions cut 3 bases from V and 4 bases from J, with 4 bases between. Germline values: CDR1 SEHNR, CDR2 FQNEAQ (reference sequence). The CDR3 length is 12 residues. The CDR3 nucleotides are TGTGCCAGCAGCTTCGATAATCAGCCCCAGCATTTT. This sequence encodes CASSFDNQPQHF.

This clonotype has a count of ten or more. The V gene is TRBV12-3 or TRBV12-4, the J gene TRBJ2-1, with unresolved D. This CDR3 is 13 amino acids long. V shed 5 bases and J shed 7 bases, with 12 bases lying between them. The CDR3 loop reads CASSHSQGNEQFF. CDR3 coding DNA: TGTGCCAGCAGTCACTCCCAAGGAAATGAGCAGTTCTTC.

The chain joins TRBV7-9 to TRBJ1-6; 7 bases are shared with TRBD1. The CDR3 is 17 residues long. Losses at the gene ends were 4 bases for V and 8 bases for J; bases not matched to a gene: 14. Germline V gene lookup returns CDR1 SEHNR and CDR2 FQNEAQ (reference sequence). The CDR3 reads CASSWPGGSTGDSPLHF. The CDR3 coding sequence is TGTGCCAGCAGCTGGCCAGGGGGGTCTACAGGGGATTCACCCCTCCACTTT.

In this sample, this clonotype turned up a few times. J is TRBJ2-7 and V is TRBV7-6; the D gene is possibly TRBD1 (5 bases). The CDR3 runs 15 residues. Germline CDR1 SGHVS, CDR2 FNYEAQ. Trimming took 1 base from V and 2 from J, leaving 12 bases between them. CDR3 nucleotide sequence: TGTGCCAGCAGCTTAGGACCAGGGCCCACCTACGAGCAGTACTTC. Translation: CASSLGPGPTYEQYF.

In its sample, this clonotype was seen many times. V gene TRBV12-3 or TRBV12-4 combines with J gene TRBJ1-2, with D maybe TRBD1 (5 bases). Trimming cost V 7 bases and J 8 bases, with 23 bases left between them. CDR3 length: 15 amino acids. The CDR3 region has the DNA TGTGCCAGCACCCCGGGACGGGATGCTTTAAGAGGCTACACCTTC. Its protein product is CASTPGRDALRGYTF.

V gene TRBV4-1 combines with J gene TRBJ2-1; TRBD2 might be the D (6 bases). The CDR3 is 17 amino acids. Germline CDR1 reads MGHRA; CDR2 reads YSYEKL. The V end lost 4 bases, the J end lost 0 bases, and 16 bases lay between the germline ends. Here the CDR3 DNA reads TGCGCCAGCAGCCCACTAGAGAGCGGGCGCTCCTACAATGAGCAGTTCTTC. This sequence encodes CASSPLESGRSYNEQFF.

This clonotype was seen at least ten times. The chain uses TRBV3-1 and TRBJ2-7; tentatively, D is TRBD1 (6 bases). The length of the CDR3 is 14 residues. Deletions cut 1 base from V and 3 bases from J, with 10 bases between. Germline CDR1 reads LGHDT; CDR2 reads YNNKEL (reference sequence). This CDR3 is CASSQGSRGYEQYF. The CDR3 nucleotides read TGTGCCAGCAGCCAAGGTTCCAGGGGCTACGAGCAGTACTTC.

The V call is TRBV13, the J call TRBJ2-1, with 8 bases identical to TRBD1. The junction had 5 bases not matched to a gene; V was cut back by 5 bases and J by 8 bases. This CDR3 has 13 amino acids. CDR1 and CDR2 from the germline V gene are PRHDT and FYEKMQ (reference sequence). The CDR3 loop reads CASSPDRADEQFF. CDR3 sequence (DNA): TGTGCCAGCAGCCCGGACAGGGCCGATGAGCAGTTCTTC.

This chain uses TRBV10-3 with TRBJ2-5, with a tentative D call TRBD2 (6 bases). Between the trimmed V and J ends, which lost 8 bases and 0 bases, there was a span of 7 bases. The CDR3 sequence is 12 residues long. Germline V lookup: CDR1 ENHRY, CDR2 SYGVKD. CDR3 nucleotides: TGTGCCATCGGGGGGAACCAAGAGACCCAGTACTTC. Amino acid sequence: CAIGGNQETQYF.

The chain uses TRBV11-2 and TRBJ2-4, with 7 bases that match TRBD1. V lost 5 bases and J lost 3; bases outside the gene matches: 7. The V gene's germline CDR1 is SGHAT and CDR2 FQNNGV. The CDR3 extends over 15 amino acids. The CDR3 DNA reads TGTGCCAGCAGCATCTCGGACAGGAACAAAAACATTCAGTACTTC. Its translation: CASSISDRNKNIQYF.

In this sample, this clonotype turned up a few times. The chain has TRBV20-1 and TRBJ2-1; D is tentatively TRBD1 or TRBD2 (5 bases each). Trimming pared 1 base from V and 6 bases from J, leaving 16 bases between. The CDR3 covers 15 residues. The germline gives CDR1 DFQATT, CDR2 SNEGSKA (reference sequence). The CDR3 loop reads CSARARGRAGNEQFF. As DNA, the CDR3 is TGCAGTGCTAGAGCTCGGGGCAGGGCTGGCAATGAGCAGTTCTTC.

The rearrangement joins TRBV20-1 to TRBJ2-1, with D hard to call. Trimming shortened V by 6 bases and J by 5 bases, and 20 bases separated the two germline ends. CDR1 DFQATT and CDR2 SNEGSKA come from the germline V gene (reference sequence). This CDR3 region has 15 residues. DNA of the CDR3: TGCAGTGCACCCGTACACCGTTTATTGGACAATGAGCAGTTCTTC. Translating it yields CSAPVHRLLDNEQFF.

The chain is built from TRBV5-1 and TRBJ2-7; unclear D gene. V was trimmed by 1 base and J by 4 bases, leaving 9 bases between them. The germline CDR1 and CDR2 sequences are SGHRS and YFSETQ. CDR3 length equals 13 residues. This chain's CDR3 is CASSLMPEYEQYF. CDR3 in DNA: TGCGCCAGCAGCTTGATGCCGGAGTACGAGCAGTACTTC.